The 32 T cell receptor beta chains reported below all come from one sample, sequenced in a study of cytomegalovirus exposure and HLA in healthy donors. The PCR ran on 60 Vbeta and 13 Jbeta primers. Clones were read by immunoSEQ multiplex PCR, and TCRdb kept only the in-frame ones, dropping some. The sample lists about 180,000 clones, around 80% occurring once. The sequenced material came from PBMCs. The source of these receptors is a girl aged 5-17 years in good health and CMV-seropositive.

This chain uses TRBV9 with TRBJ2-5; D may be TRBD2 (6 bases). This CDR3 has 15 amino acids. The germline gives CDR1 SGDLS, CDR2 YYNGEE. Deletions cut 1 base from V and 3 bases from J, with 13 bases between. CDR3 protein: CASSVTLAHEETQYF. The DNA for the CDR3 is TGTGCCAGCAGCGTAACGCTAGCGCATGAAGAGACCCAGTACTTC.

The chain carries TRBV5-1 and TRBJ1-4, with a weak D call TRBD1 (6 bases). CDR1 is SGHRS and CDR2 is YFSETQ in the germline V gene. The CDR3 length is 15 residues. The V and J ends lost 4 bases and 8 bases respectively, with 18 bases between them. The CDR3 is CASSPAKGGGEKLFF. The CDR3 nucleotides read TGCGCCAGCAGCCCAGCAAAGGGGGGGGGAGAAAAACTGTTTTTT.

V and J are TRBV6-5 and TRBJ2-3; D call uncertain. CDR3 size: 13 residues. V lost 6 bases to trimming and J lost 6 bases, with 13 bases between them. Germline V gene data show CDR1 as MNHEY and CDR2 as SVGAGI. The CDR3 loop reads CASSPVPSDTQYF. The CDR3 coding sequence is TGTGCCAGCAGCCCCGTTCCCTCGGATACGCAGTATTTT.

The chain employs TRBV6-5 and TRBJ2-5; D is uncertain. The V end was cut by 6 bases, the J end by 5 bases, with 16 bases between. This CDR3 is 14 amino acids long. Germline V gives CDR1 MNHEY, CDR2 SVGAGI. The CDR3, as DNA: TGTGCCAGCAGACTCAACCTCCCGGTGGAGACCCAGTACTTC. This codes for CASRLNLPVETQYF.

The chain carries TRBV6-5 and TRBJ2-7; perhaps TRBD1 as D (6 bases). Trimming stripped 5 bases from V and 3 bases from J, with 8 bases between. The CDR3 totals 12 residues. The germline CDR1 and CDR2 sequences are MNHEY and SVGAGI. DNA of the CDR3: TGTGCCAGCAGTGGGGGCTTCTACGAGCAGTACTTC. It codes for CASSGGFYEQYF.

The sample holds one count of this clone. The V and J genes are TRBV14 and TRBJ2-1, with 9 bases identical to TRBD1. The CDR3 has 15 amino acids. V was pared by 2 bases and J by 13 bases, with 12 bases of the junction left unmatched. Germline CDR1 SGHDN, CDR2 FVKESK. In DNA form, the CDR3 reads TGTGCCAGCAGCCAATCCAACGGACAGGGGAGAAGACAGTTCTTC. Its translation is CASSQSNGQGRRQFF.

The rearrangement links TRBV29-1 to TRBJ1-4, with 7 bases matching TRBD1. V trimming: 7 bases; J trimming: 3 bases; junction bases outside the gene matches: 5. The CDR3 totals 13 residues. The germline V gene encodes CDR1 SQVTM and CDR2 ANQGSEA. CDR3: CSATTGPNEKLFF. Written as DNA, the CDR3 is TGCAGCGCCACGACAGGGCCTAATGAAAAACTGTTTTTT.

The V gene is TRBV6-5, the J gene TRBJ2-1; 9 nucleotides align to TRBD2. Unmatched junction bases numbered 11, after V lost 4 bases and J lost 7 bases. CDR3 length: 16 amino acids. Per germline, CDR1 MNHEY and CDR2 SVGAGI. CDR3 DNA: TGTGCCAGCAGTTCCCTGGGCGGGAGGGCCGGAAATGAGCAGTTCTTC. As protein: CASSSLGGRAGNEQFF.

V and J are TRBV6-5 and TRBJ1-5; D might be TRBD1 (5 bases). From germline, CDR1 is MNHEY and CDR2 SVGAGI. The CDR3 has 14 residues. V lost 7 bases and J 6 bases, leaving 16 bases between the germline ends. For the CDR3, the DNA is TGTGCCAGCACCCCGGGGCAGGGAGGTCAGCCCCAGCATTTT. The encoded protein is CASTPGQGGQPQHF.

V gene TRBV27 combines with J gene TRBJ1-5, with D perhaps TRBD1 (6 bases). The CDR3 is 13 residues long. Trimming shortened V by 3 bases and J by 7 bases, and 10 bases separated the two germline ends. Germline CDR1 is MNHEY and CDR2 is SMNVEV (reference sequence). The CDR3 coding sequence is TGTGCCAGCAGTTTGACAGGAGGCCAGCCCCAGCATTTT. As protein: CASSLTGGQPQHF.

The rearrangement links TRBV6-1 to TRBJ1-3; 7 nucleotides line up with TRBD1. The CDR3 sequence is 15 residues long. The V and J ends lost 6 bases and 1 base, in that order; junction bases with no gene match: 6. CDR1 MNHNS and CDR2 SASEGT come from the germline V gene. CDR3 in DNA: TGTGCCAGCAGGGCGGGGACAGCATCTGGAAACACCATATATTTT. Protein: CASRAGTASGNTIYF.

The CDR3 DNA reads TGTGCCAGCAGCTTGGCCGCGAGCGGGTACAATGAGCAGTTCTTC. Its translation: CASSLAASGYNEQFF. This chain links TRBV5-6 with TRBJ2-1; D is perhaps TRBD2 (6 bases). Germline V lookup: CDR1 SGHDT, CDR2 YYEEEE. The CDR3 totals 15 residues. The V end was cut by 0 bases, the J end by 4 bases, with 11 bases between.

This clone was observed a few times. The J gene is TRBJ2-3, the V gene TRBV5-6, with D perhaps matching TRBD2 (6 bases). The V end was cut by 0 bases, the J end by 4 bases, with 12 bases between. CDR3 size: 15 residues. Germline V gives CDR1 SGHDT, CDR2 YYEEEE. CDR3 protein: CASSLAGVPPDTQYF. The CDR3 DNA follows: TGTGCCAGCAGCTTGGCGGGAGTTCCGCCAGATACGCAGTATTTT.

J is TRBJ2-1 and V is TRBV7-2, with a possible D match to TRBD2 (6 bases). The V gene lost 4 bases and the J gene lost 3 bases, with 13 bases spanning the gap. Germline values: CDR1 SGHTA, CDR2 FQGNSA. This CDR3 spans 15 amino acids. DNA of the CDR3: TGTGCCAGCAGCTCTAGGTGGGACTTCTACAATGAGCAGTTCTTC. Protein: CASSSRWDFYNEQFF.

In this sample, this clone turned up once. Written as DNA, the CDR3 is TGTGCCAGCAGCTGGGGTCCGACAGGCGCGGGAGGGAGCTACAATGAGCAGTTCTTC. This gives the protein CASSWGPTGAGGSYNEQFF. This chain connects TRBV5-4 to TRBJ2-1; 9 nucleotides align to TRBD2. The J segment lost 3 bases and the V segment lost 3 bases, leaving 16 bases of the junction unmatched. Germline CDR1 reads SGHNT; CDR2 reads YYREEE (reference sequence). The CDR3 totals 19 residues.

For the CDR3, the DNA is TGTGCCAGCAGCTTAGTCAGTGCTAGCTATGGCTACACCTTC. Encoded protein: CASSLVSASYGYTF. The rearrangement joins TRBV7-8 to TRBJ1-2; no clear D gene. The CDR3 has 14 amino acids. Per the germline V gene, CDR1 is SGHVS and CDR2 is FQNEAQ. V was trimmed by 1 base and J by 4 bases, leaving 10 bases between them.

V and J are TRBV19 and TRBJ2-7, with 8 bases fitting TRBD1. The germline V gene has CDR1 LNHDA and CDR2 SQIVND (reference sequence). The CDR3 totals 13 residues. J gave up 6 bases and V 10 bases, and 11 bases lay outside the gene matches. The CDR3 nucleotides are TGTGCCACCTCGCTCCAGGGGGCTTCCGAGCAGTACTTC. Its protein is CATSLQGASEQYF.

The chain is built from TRBV7-2 and TRBJ2-5; D is possibly TRBD1 (6 bases). The germline V gene has CDR1 SGHTA and CDR2 FQGNSA. CDR3 length: 14 residues. Trimming took 3 bases from V and 4 from J, leaving 12 bases between them. This CDR3 reads CASSFQGSGETQYF. CDR3 nucleotide sequence: TGTGCCAGCAGCTTCCAGGGGTCGGGAGAGACCCAGTACTTC.

The genes are TRBV7-8 and TRBJ2-3; 7 bases fit TRBD2. The CDR3 sequence is 16 residues long. J was trimmed by 2 bases and V by 2 bases; bases with no gene match: 7. Germline lookup yields CDR1 SGHVS and CDR2 FQNEAQ. Here the CDR3 reads CASSLPAGVTTDTQYF. The CDR3, as DNA: TGTGCCAGCAGCTTACCGGCGGGAGTCACCACAGATACGCAGTATTTT.

V gene TRBV27 combines with J gene TRBJ1-1, with D perhaps TRBD1 (6 bases). Germline V lookup: CDR1 MNHEY, CDR2 SMNVEV (reference sequence). This CDR3 comprises 14 residues. Trimming removed 5 bases at V and 0 bases at J, with 10 bases between. In DNA, the CDR3 is TGTGCCAGCAGTACAGGACAGTTGAACACTGAAGCTTTCTTT. This sequence encodes CASSTGQLNTEAFF.

In its sample, this clone was seen a few times. V and J are TRBV6-5 and TRBJ1-5; D might be TRBD1 (6 bases). The V and J ends lost 2 bases and 4 bases respectively, with 15 bases between them. Germline V gene lookup returns CDR1 MNHEY and CDR2 SVGAGI. The CDR3 covers 16 residues. In nucleotides, the CDR3 is TGTGCCAGCAGTTACCCGGACAGCCAGGTTAATCAGCCCCAGCATTTT. Translating gives CASSYPDSQVNQPQHF.

The rearrangement links TRBV21-1 to TRBJ2-7; TRBD1, the D gene given by the table, was not confirmed from the DNA. TRBV21-1 is recorded as a pseudogene. The length of the CDR3 is 16 residues. The CDR3 DNA is TGTGCCAGCAGCTTCGACCGGGACAGGGGAATCCGGGAGCAGTACTTC. Translating it yields CASSFDRDRGIREQYF.

This clone has just one count. The V gene is TRBV28, the J gene TRBJ2-1; 9 nucleotides match TRBD2. Germline CDR1 and CDR2: MDHEN and SYDVKM. The CDR3 covers 15 residues. J lost 5 bases, V lost 6 bases, and 8 bases had no gene match. The CDR3, as DNA: TGTGCCAGCAGCTCGACTAGCGGCCCAGACAATGAGCAGTTCTTC. Its translation: CASSSTSGPDNEQFF. Full variable domain (rest looked up from reference TRBV28 and TRBJ2-1): DVKVTQSSRYLVKRTGEKVFLECVQDMDHENMFWYRQDPGLGLRLIYFSYDVKMKEKGDIPEGYSVSREKKERFSLILESASTNQTSMYLCASSSTSGPDNEQFFGPGTRLTVL.

The J gene is TRBJ1-4, the V gene TRBV5-1; D might be TRBD1 (5 bases). CDR3 size: 17 residues. Germline lookup yields CDR1 SGHRS and CDR2 YFSETQ. The V end lost 0 bases, the J end lost 2 bases, and 14 bases lay between the germline ends. The CDR3 protein is CASSLVGQGSTNEKLFF. In DNA, the CDR3 is TGCGCCAGCAGCTTGGTGGGTCAGGGTAGTACTAATGAAAAACTGTTTTTT.

This sequence joins TRBV5-1 and TRBJ1-1; a possible D gene is TRBD1 (5 bases). The V gene's germline CDR1 is SGHRS and CDR2 YFSETQ. CDR3 length: 15 residues. V was clipped by 0 bases and J by 4 bases, with 13 bases between them. CDR3 loop: CASSLAPGIGTEAFF. The CDR3 nucleotides read TGCGCCAGCAGCTTGGCCCCAGGGATTGGCACTGAAGCTTTCTTT.

This clone was counted only a few times. The genes are TRBV30 and TRBJ1-2, with no clear D. Trimming removed 2 bases from V and 4 bases from J, with 14 bases in between. Germline-derived CDR1 and CDR2 are GTSNPN and SVGIG (reference sequence). The CDR3 extends over 14 amino acids. Here the CDR3 reads CAWSTTGNLYGYTF. In DNA, the CDR3 is TGTGCCTGGAGTACAACCGGGAATCTCTATGGCTACACCTTC.

This clone has more than one count but fewer than ten. J is TRBJ1-1 and V is TRBV7-9; the D gene is possibly TRBD1 (6 bases). Germline V gives CDR1 SEHNR, CDR2 FQNEAQ (reference sequence). The V end lost 7 bases, the J end lost 7 bases, and 10 bases lay between the germline ends. The CDR3 is 11 amino acids. This chain's CDR3 is CASTPGHEAFF. In DNA, the CDR3 is TGTGCCAGCACCCCGGGACATGAAGCTTTCTTT.

The chain employs TRBV27 and TRBJ2-3; TRBD2 agrees at 10 bases. The CDR3 covers 15 residues. With V trimmed by 8 bases and J by 5 bases, 10 bases remained unmatched. Germline loops: CDR1 MNHEY, CDR2 SMNVEV (reference sequence). The CDR3 protein is CASAPFSGRRDTQYF. The CDR3 DNA follows: TGTGCCAGCGCCCCCTTTAGCGGGAGGAGAGATACGCAGTATTTT.

This clone occurred a few times. The chain combines TRBV5-1 with TRBJ1-3; D not resolved. With 4 bases removed from V and 0 bases from J, the gap between germline ends came to 8 bases. CDR1 is SGHRS, CDR2 YFSETQ, per germline. The CDR3 length is 14 residues. The CDR3 sequence: CASSPGFSGNTIYF. CDR3 DNA sequence: TGCGCCAGCAGCCCAGGTTTCTCTGGAAACACCATATATTTT.

V and J are TRBV27 and TRBJ2-7, with 7 bases fitting TRBD2. V was pared by 5 bases and J by 7 bases, with 8 bases of the junction left unmatched. The CDR3 consists of 13 residues. Germline assignment: CDR1 MNHEY and CDR2 SMNVEV (reference sequence). The CDR3 DNA follows: TGTGCCAGCAGTCCGGGGGGTGGGTTGGAGCAGTACTTC. It yields the protein CASSPGGGLEQYF.

This clone occurred a few times. This chain links TRBV6-5 with TRBJ1-4; maybe TRBD1 (5 bases). This CDR3 comprises 16 residues. V was pared by 0 bases and J by 0 bases, with 8 bases between. Per the germline V gene, CDR1 is MNHEY and CDR2 is SVGAGI. Here the CDR3 DNA reads TGTGCCAGCAGTTACTCGTCGGGGGCAACTAATGAAAAACTGTTTTTT. Translating gives CASSYSSGATNEKLFF.

This clone was counted between two and nine times. V usage is TRBV29-1 and J usage is TRBJ1-5; possible D gene TRBD1, 6 bases. The ends were cut back, 4 bases at V and 3 bases at J, with 13 bases in the middle. This CDR3 contains 14 residues. Germline V gives CDR1 SQVTM, CDR2 ANQGSEA. This CDR3 reads CSVGGGGINQPQHF. The DNA for the CDR3 is TGCAGCGTTGGGGGGGGCGGAATCAATCAGCCCCAGCATTTT.